The present T cell receptor beta chain was sequenced within a study of blood T cell repertoires in COVID-19. In this sample, this clone turned up a few times. Libraries were prepared by immunoSEQ multiplex PCR; TCRdb keeps only in-frame clonotypes and omits some of them. The table records over 110,000 clones, 80% to 85% of them present only once. The material sequenced was peripheral blood. This sequence was found in a human donor in a cohort sampled during active COVID-19.

DNA of the CDR3: TGCGCCAGCAGTTCGGGACTAGCGGACTCCTACAATGAGCAGTTCTTC. Translation gives CASSSGLADSYNEQFF. The chain employs TRBV5-1 and TRBJ2-1; 11 bases map to TRBD2. The trim removed 5 bases at V and 0 bases at J, leaving 4 bases unmatched. Germline CDR1 reads SGHRS; CDR2 reads YFSETQ. CDR3 size: 16 residues.